Listed here is a single T cell receptor (beta chain). The data originate from a study of T cell changes during pregnancy in multiple sclerosis. Repertoires were generated with immunoSEQ multiplex PCR, while TCRdb's copy carries only in-frame clones and drops some. The sample shows around 80,000 clones, approximately 90% of them seen only once. Between the trimmed V and J ends, which lost 0 bases and 12 bases, there was a span of 9 bases. The CDR3 sequence is 11 residues long. The germline V gene has CDR1 DFQATT and CDR2 SNEGSKA (reference sequence). This specimen consisted of peripheral blood, obtained before pregnancy. This clonotype was sampled from a female donor with multiple sclerosis, enrolled in a pregnancy study. The chain employs TRBV20-1 and TRBJ1-5; D gene ambiguous. The CDR3 loop reads CSARERYLQHF. The CDR3, as DNA: TGCAGTGCTAGAGAACGGTATCTCCAGCATTTT.